A single sample is the source of the 16 T cell receptor beta chains below, sequenced in a study of CD8+CD57+ T cells in acquired aplastic anemia. The use of genomic DNA as template underpinned the TCR beta VDJ and CDR3 profiling. TCRdb called the reads again in MiXCR, with one record for every CDR3 protein. The table records 260,000 or so distinct CDR3 sequences, approximately 80% of them present only once. Patients selected for sequencing had displayed CD8+CD57+ cell expansion by flow cytometry. The specimen was sorted CD4+, CD8+, or CD8+CD57+ T cells (not recorded which) from PBMCs. The receptors derive from a human donor with aplastic anemia.

The gene calls are TRBV19 and TRBJ1-1, with D hard to call. The CDR3 loop spans 13 amino acids. Germline lookup yields CDR1 LNHDA and CDR2 SQIVND (reference sequence). The V gene lost 3 bases and the J gene lost 7 bases, with 12 bases spanning the gap. The CDR3 DNA reads TGTGCCAGTAGTATGTTTGTGGGAATTGAAGCTTTCTTT. The encoded protein is CASSMFVGIEAFF.

At least ten counts were recorded for this clonotype. The gene calls are TRBV6-2 or TRBV6-3 and TRBJ1-1; a weak D match, TRBD1 (6 bases). The length of the CDR3 is 15 residues. Germline V gene sequence: CDR1 MNHEY, CDR2 SVGEGT. Trimming left V 5 bases short and J 4 bases short, with 17 bases between. The CDR3 sequence: CASSITATGTTEAFF. CDR3 in DNA: TGTGCCAGCAGTATAACCGCAACAGGGACCACTGAAGCTTTCTTT.

In regard to this clonotype: Here the CDR3 omits its conserved ending phenylalanine or tryptophan, so a read error is the likely source. No DNA is shown, since the ends of the CDR3 on it are uncertain; the CDR3 is the one TCRdb lists. The chain carries TRBV2 and TRBJ2-6; the table's TRBD1 call for D was not verified on the DNA. Per germline, CDR1 SNHLY and CDR2 FYNNEI. Ends included, the CDR3 has 16 residues. This CDR3 reads CASGDGGTDTQYFLPV.

In regard to this clonotype: As the CDR3 is not closed by the conserved phenylalanine or tryptophan, this likely results from a read error. The DNA is left out, because the CDR3 cannot be placed on it with certainty; the CDR3 is given as TCRdb lists it. The V gene is TRBV7-8, the J gene TRBJ2-3; TRBD2 reflects the table's D call only, with no check against the DNA. The CDR3 comprises 13 residues, both ends counted. The V gene's germline CDR1 is SGHVS and CDR2 FQNEAQ. The CDR3 loop is CASSIVAGANTQY.

The chain has TRBV7-8 and TRBJ2-1; the D call may be TRBD1 or TRBD2 (5 bases each). V lost 3 bases and J lost 10, with 25 bases in between. Germline V CDR1 and CDR2: SGHVS, FQNEAQ. This CDR3 comprises 17 residues. In nucleotides, the CDR3 is TGTGCCAGCAGCTTTTATCCAGACGGGACGGCGGTTTCCGAGCAGTTCTTC. Its protein is CASSFYPDGTAVSEQFF.

This sequence joins TRBV7-2 and TRBJ2-3, with no clear D. The CDR3 covers 14 residues. Trimming removed 2 bases at V and 10 bases at J, with 16 bases between. CDR1 and CDR2 from the germline V gene are SGHTA and FQGNSA. DNA of the CDR3: TGTGCCAGCAGCTTACTCGCCTCCACTGAGCCGCAGTATTTT. This sequence encodes CASSLLASTEPQYF.

The rearrangement joins TRBV9 to TRBJ2-7, with D perhaps TRBD1 or TRBD2 (5 bases each). Trimming cost V 3 bases and J 1 base, with 23 bases left between them. Germline V gene lookup returns CDR1 SGDLS and CDR2 YYNGEE. The CDR3 loop spans 18 amino acids. The CDR3, as DNA: TGTGCCAGCAGCGAGCAGGTGGGGACCACTCAAGCTTCCTACGAGCAGTACTTC. This codes for CASSEQVGTTQASYEQYF. The full variable domain, in which reference TRBV9 and TRBJ2-7 provide the parts outside the CDR3, is DSGVTQTPKHLITATGQRVTLRCSPRSGDLSVYWYQQSLDQGLQFLIQYYNGEERAKGNILERFSAQQFPDLHSELNLSSLELGDSALYFCASSEQVGTTQASYEQYFGPGTRLTVT.

Remarks on this clonotype: The junction shows a germline mismatch at one end, possibly a read error. This chain uses TRBV24-1 with TRBJ2-1, with TRBD1 identical over 7 bases. The V gene's germline CDR1 is KGHDR and CDR2 SFDVKD. The CDR3 consists of 15 residues. Here the CDR3 DNA reads TGTGCCAGCAGTGATTCAGGGGGAGACTACGGTGAGCTGTTCTTC. This codes for CASSDSGGDYGELFF.

The V call is TRBV24-1, the J call TRBJ2-7; the D call may be TRBD1 or TRBD2 (5 bases each). The CDR3 loop spans 14 amino acids. The germline V and J ends were trimmed by 11 bases and 3 bases, with 19 bases remaining between them. From germline, CDR1 is KGHDR and CDR2 SFDVKD. The CDR3 coding sequence is TGTGCCAGCAGGGACGTGCAGAGTAACTACGAGCAGTACTTC. Protein: CASRDVQSNYEQYF.

V and J are TRBV7-8 and TRBJ2-5; 8 bases match TRBD2. This CDR3 spans 16 amino acids. J gave up 5 bases and V 2 bases, and 10 bases lay outside the gene matches. From germline, CDR1 is SGHVS and CDR2 FQNEAQ. CDR3 loop: CASSLKGGLVGETQYF. In DNA form, the CDR3 reads TGTGCCAGCAGCTTAAAGGGGGGACTAGTCGGGGAGACCCAGTACTTC.

The chain couples TRBV7-2 to TRBJ2-1; the D is unclear. The ends were cut back, 0 bases at V and 13 bases at J, with 22 bases in the middle. Germline CDR1 and CDR2: SGHTA and FQGNSA. The CDR3 covers 16 residues. CDR3 bases: TGTGCCAGCAGCTTAGCGAGAGGTCCCGAGACCGATTATCAGTTCTTC. This sequence encodes CASSLARGPETDYQFF.

Turning to this clonotype: The junction departs from germline at one end; a sequencing error may be responsible. This sequence joins TRBV7-9 and TRBJ2-4; possible D gene TRBD2, 5 bases. This CDR3 spans 12 amino acids. Per the germline V gene, CDR1 is SEHNR and CDR2 is FQNEAQ (reference sequence). CDR3 bases: TGTGCCAGCGGCTTAGCTGGGGAGATTCAGTACTTC. It yields the protein CASGLAGEIQYF.

In the case of this clonotype: In this CDR3 the conserved last residue, phenylalanine or tryptophan, is missing, so a read error is likely. The limits of the CDR3 on the DNA are not certain, so only TCRdb's listed CDR3 is given. The CDR3 protein is CASSGLAGHTGVL. This rearrangement joins TRBV9 to TRBJ2-1; TRBD2 is taken as the D call from the table, unchecked against the DNA. CDR1 is SGDLS and CDR2 is YYNGEE in the germline V gene. With termini counted, the CDR3 has 13 amino acids.

Comment on this clonotype: No conserved phenylalanine or tryptophan is present at the end of the CDR3, so a read error is the likely explanation. CDR3 amino acids: CATSGGRQGGDQQFV. For the CDR3, the DNA is TGTGCCACCAGCGGCGGGAGACAGGGGGGCGATCAGCAGTTCGTC. This chain links TRBV15 with TRBJ2-1, with 9 nucleotides matching TRBD1. CDR3 size: 15 residues. Per the germline V gene, CDR1 is LNHNV and CDR2 is YYDKDF (reference sequence). J was trimmed by 11 bases and V by 5 bases; bases with no gene match: 13.

This clonotype came up once. The chain carries TRBV29-1 and TRBJ1-2, with D perhaps TRBD1 (6 bases). Between the trimmed V and J ends, which lost 0 bases and 4 bases, there was a span of 12 bases. Germline V gives CDR1 SQVTM, CDR2 ANQGSEA. The CDR3 extends over 14 amino acids. In nucleotides, the CDR3 is TGCAGCGTTGAAGACAGGGGATTCAGCTATGGCTACACCTTC. Its translation: CSVEDRGFSYGYTF.

This CDR3 reads CASSEGRGAYEQYF. The DNA of the CDR3 is TGTGCCAGCAGCGAGGGCAGGGGAGCCTACGAGCAGTACTTC. The chain carries TRBV9 and TRBJ2-7; D might be TRBD1 (6 bases). V shed 3 bases and J shed 2 bases, with 12 bases lying between them. The CDR3 is 14 residues long. CDR1 is SGDLS and CDR2 is YYNGEE in the germline V gene.